One T cell receptor (beta chain) is described in this entry. Its binding antigen is unknown. No per-base quality is available; no much larger clone lies one base away. This sample was included in a study of blood T cells in healthy people across ages (dated by TCRdb to about 2015). Broadly, across the study: In model experiments, template switching captured roughly one uniquely barcoded TCR beta cDNA molecule for every two T cells. The study analyzed two additional independent replicas of 1 million unique cDNA reads from the same blood draw for two donors, one aged 18 to 30 and one aged 80 or older. The study measured age-related changes in TCR beta repertoire diversity using deep sequencing normalized with unique cDNA molecular identifiers. The donors were divided into four age groups: young (average approximately 16 years), middle-aged (approximately 41), aged (62) and long-lived (roughly 82). To avoid experimental bias, donors of different ages were distributed randomly across sequencing lanes. Broad study findings and their caveats: Compared with the aged group, more naive CD4+ T cells, fewer expanded clones and increased TCR diversity were shown by the long-lived group, suggesting age selection. Observed TCR beta diversity per million T cells fell roughly linearly with age, and a significant reduction was already apparent by age about 36. Because the CMV infection status of the donors was unknown, age-related changes in expanded clonotypes may potentially have been confounded. Bulk unsorted PBMC profiling prevented conclusive comparison of naive and antigen-experienced compartments. A strong correlation was found between observed TCR beta diversity and the percentage of naive T cells measured by flow cytometry. Estimates of total diversity based on one million sequenced T cells were regarded as lower bounds and as underestimates.

The donors were 40 or so Caucasian individuals from Russia, aged 6 to 90 years, who were systemically healthy. Around 10 milliliters of peripheral blood were drawn from each donor into EDTA-treated Vacutainer tubes. PBMCs were isolated by Ficoll-Paque density-gradient centrifugation, with at least 7 million obtained per sample. Trizol reagent was used to extract total RNA from the PBMCs, yielding at least 6 micrograms per sample. For every donor, flow cytometry on a PBMC aliquot measured the percentage of naive CD45RAhigh/CD27high T cells. Preparation of the library involved 5' RACE. TCRdb shows the sequencer as Illumina HiSeq 2500. A second roughly 6 to 11 cycle PCR used a sample-barcoded 5' primer and a J-beta primer mix. A template-switch 5' adaptor carrying 12 random nucleotides introduced a unique molecular identifier onto each TCR beta cDNA molecule. Each sample yielded at least 2.5 million CDR3-containing paired-end reads. All of the RNA was converted into first-strand cDNA using the Mint cDNA synthesis kit, with a TRBC-specific oligonucleotide serving as the primer. Following uracil-DNA glycosylase treatment, all cDNA underwent a first 18-cycle PCR with the universal primers M1SS and BC2_uni_R. The published analysis was carried out like this. For normalization, 1 million high-quality reads, each with a distinct molecular identifier, were randomly selected from each sample. Reads sharing molecular identifiers were discarded rather than binned into consensus sequences. MiTCR, run with a Q25 quality threshold and the strictest error-elimination algorithm, handled CDR3 identification, clonotype clustering and error correction. A nonparametric unseen species model using Euler transformation provided a lower-bound estimate of total TCR beta diversity. TCRdb took the public reads, trimmed them with fastp at Q25, ran MiXCR for clone calling and kept in-frame beta chains. Rows with a matching CDR3 protein are joined into one entry that keeps the most common DNA and genes. The V and J calls come from TCRdb's annotation, not from the publication. A total of approximately 360,000 distinct CDR3 sequences appear in this sample, 50% to 60% of them only once. 51% of the sample lies in the top ten.

The receptor was derived from a man in his 60s in good health. Sequencing used blood.

The CDR3 loop reads CASSGYRLGLGNNEQFF. The DNA sequence is TGTGCCAGCAGCGGCTACAGATTGGGACTTGGGAACAATGAGCAGTTCTTC. The chain links TRBV7-8 with TRBJ2-1; a tentative D call is TRBD2 (6 bases match). The V and J ends are trimmed by 5 bases and 5 bases, leaving 22 bases between them. Counted from cysteine to phenylalanine, this CDR3 has 17 amino acids. CDR3 DNA is the only sequence kept; it has 51 bases, read in frame from the first base. Looking up the germline V gene yields CDR1 SGHVS and CDR2 FQNEAQ.